A single TCR beta chain is shown here with its context. Its antigen remains unknown. Its ends do not fully match the called genes, so a read error is possible. The germline gives CDR1 SSHAT, CDR2 FNYEAQ (reference sequence). This CDR3 has 14 residues. With 60 Vbeta and 13 Jbeta primers, the PCR was carried out. Sequencing was performed with immunoSEQ multiplex PCR; in TCRdb, only in-frame clones are kept and a portion is missing. The sample lists about 88,000 clones, roughly 79% occurring once. This specimen belongs to a study of cytomegalovirus exposure and HLA in healthy donors. Study results and limitations: Reportedly, cytomegalovirus status was diagnosed with high sensitivity and specificity. In a later analysis, the majority of CMV-associated beta chains seemingly showed HLA restriction. Exclusion applied to some V segments, including TRBV6-2 and TRBV6-3, as they were indistinguishable. The dataset shows that most TCR sequences were rare, while some public TCRs occurred in many donors.

What was sequenced was PBMCs. The receptor was isolated from a woman aged 40 to 55 in good health and CMV-seronegative. This chain links TRBV7-7 with TRBJ2-2; 9 bases are shared with TRBD2. The CDR3 loop is CASRPGTSPGELFF. Here the CDR3 DNA reads TGTGCTAGCAGGCCCGGGACTAGCCCCGGGGAGCTGTTTTTT. The full variable domain, its missing parts supplied by reference TRBV7-7 and TRBJ2-2, is GAGVSQSPRYKVTKRGQDVTLRCDPISSHATLYWYQQALGQGPEFLTYFNYEAQPDKSGLPSDRFSAERPEGSISTLTIQRTEQRDSAMYRCASRPGTSPGELFFGEGSRLTVL.